Listed here is a single T cell receptor beta chain. The sample belongs to a study of blood T cell repertoires in COVID-19. Germline assignment: CDR1 MDHEN and CDR2 SYDVKM. The junction had 13 bases not matched to a gene; V was cut back by 6 bases and J by 10 bases. CDR3 length: 15 residues. Clones were sequenced by immunoSEQ multiplex PCR, and TCRdb holds only the in-frame ones, with some missing. The table has approximately 240,000 clones, about 85% seen once. The chain recombines TRBV28 with TRBJ1-4, with TRBD1 matching over 8 bases. The TCR comes from a man aged 45 to 65 who had recovered from COVID-19. Sequencing input: peripheral blood. CDR3 sequence (DNA): TGTGCCAGCAGCCCCGGGGACAGGCAGTTTCGAAAACTGTTTTTT. Encoded protein: CASSPGDRQFRKLFF. Variable domain in full (rest from reference TRBV28 and TRBJ1-4): DVKVTQSSRYLVKRTGEKVFLECVQDMDHENMFWYRQDPGLGLRLIYFSYDVKMKEKGDIPEGYSVSREKKERFSLILESASTNQTSMYLCASSPGDRQFRKLFFGSGTQLSVL.